The 26 T cell receptor beta chains reported below all come from one sample, sequenced in a study of blood T cells in healthy people across ages. A J-beta primer mix and a sample-barcoded 5' primer were used in a second PCR of about 6 to 12 cycles. In TCRdb, the 5' RACE reads were re-called with MiXCR into one record per CDR3 protein. Of about 1.4 million distinct CDR3 sequences in the sample, roughly 60% were seen once. Sample: blood. These TCRs come from a man aged 18 to 29 in good health.

The gene calls are TRBV6-4 and TRBJ2-5; TRBD1 or TRBD2 may be the D gene (5 bases each). Near its end, the DNA agrees better with TRBJ2-7, so the J call may be wrong. Germline V gives CDR1 MRHNA, CDR2 SNTAGT. The CDR3 runs to 13 residues. CDR3 nucleotide sequence: TGTGCCAGCAGTCCAGTGGGGGTCTACGAGCAGTACTTC. Its protein product is CASSPVGVYEQYF.

A few counts support this clonotype. The gene calls are TRBV18 and TRBJ1-2; 7 bases map to TRBD1. V shed 5 bases and J 8 bases; nucleotides not matched to a gene: 14. The CDR3 spans 15 residues. The germline V gene encodes CDR1 KGHSH and CDR2 LQKENI. The CDR3 bases are TGTGCCAGCTCAGACGACTATAAGGGACAGAACGGCTACACCTTC. Residues: CASSDDYKGQNGYTF.

Written as DNA, the CDR3 is TGCGCCAGCAGCCAAGTTATTCAGGGGAGAAATGAGCAGTTCTTC. Its translation: CASSQVIQGRNEQFF. The chain couples TRBV4-3 to TRBJ2-1; D possibly corresponds to TRBD1 (6 bases). The CDR3 totals 15 residues. Trimming took off 1 base at V and 7 bases at J, with 14 bases between the two ends. Germline V gene sequence: CDR1 LGHNA, CDR2 YSLEER.

The chain carries TRBV20-1 and TRBJ1-2; D is possibly TRBD1 (6 bases). The CDR3 contains 14 residues. Germline V gene data show CDR1 as DFQATT and CDR2 as SNEGSKA (reference sequence). The V end lost 5 bases, the J end lost 5 bases, and 18 bases lay between the germline ends. The CDR3 loop reads CSASKPGQSYGYTF. CDR3 DNA: TGCAGTGCTTCAAAACCAGGACAGTCGTATGGCTACACCTTC.

The chain has TRBV5-1 and TRBJ2-2; 7 positions agree with TRBD2. Losses at the gene ends were 0 bases for V and 0 bases for J; bases not matched to a gene: 5. The CDR3 has 17 amino acids. The germline V gene encodes CDR1 SGHRS and CDR2 YFSETQ. DNA of the CDR3: TGCGCCAGCAGCTTGGTGGCGGGAGCATCGAACACCGGGGAGCTGTTTTTT. As protein: CASSLVAGASNTGELFF.

A few counts support this clonotype. The chain joins TRBV10-3 to TRBJ2-7; D might be TRBD2 (6 bases). Germline V CDR1 and CDR2: ENHRY, SYGVKD. Trimming left V 10 bases short and J 9 bases short, with 13 bases between. There are 10 residues in the CDR3. The CDR3 loop is CATGGMGQYF. The CDR3 DNA is TGTGCCACCGGAGGGATGGGGCAGTACTTC.

The V call is TRBV29-1, the J call TRBJ2-2; D not resolved. The ends were cut back, 7 bases at V and 4 bases at J, with 16 bases in the middle. This CDR3 region has 14 residues. Germline assignment: CDR1 SQVTM and CDR2 ANQGSEA. DNA of the CDR3: TGCAGCGCCAAATTGGTGGCGGTCACCGGGGAGCTGTTTTTT. Its translation is CSAKLVAVTGELFF.

The rearrangement links TRBV7-2 to TRBJ2-2, with a possible D match to TRBD2 (6 bases). The germline V gene has CDR1 SGHTA and CDR2 FQGNSA. Trimming left V 5 bases short and J 5 bases short, with 9 bases between. The CDR3 is made up of 13 amino acids. CDR3 in amino acids: CASSKRGTGELFF. The CDR3 DNA follows: TGTGCCAGCAGCAAACGGGGGACCGGGGAGCTGTTTTTT.

This sequence joins TRBV6-5 and TRBJ2-5; 10 nucleotides agree with TRBD1. The J call is uncertain, as TRBJ2-7 better fits the DNA end. Per the germline V gene, CDR1 is MNHEY and CDR2 is SVGAGI. The CDR3 is made up of 16 amino acids. The DNA for the CDR3 is TGTGCCAGCAGTTACTCGATGGGGGACAGGGGCGCCGAGCAGTACTTC. It specifies CASSYSMGDRGAEQYF.

The V gene is TRBV7-8, the J gene TRBJ2-5; no definite D call. CDR1 is SGHVS, CDR2 FQNEAQ, per germline. V dropped 0 bases and J dropped 7 bases, with 6 bases sitting between them. CDR3 size: 12 residues. CDR3 coding DNA: TGTGCCAGCAGCTTAGCGTATGGGACCCAGTACTTC. This sequence encodes CASSLAYGTQYF.

The genes are TRBV28 and TRBJ1-5; 7 bases agree with TRBD1. V shed 5 bases, J shed 10 bases, and the junction held 11 bases outside the gene matches. This CDR3 contains 14 residues. Germline V gives CDR1 MDHEN, CDR2 SYDVKM. In DNA form, the CDR3 reads TGTGCCAGCAGTGGCGACAGGGTAGAGGACCCCCAGCATTTT. Protein product: CASSGDRVEDPQHF.

As to this clonotype: One end of the junction does not line up with germline, which may come from a read error. The chain carries TRBV7-9 and TRBJ2-3, with 10 positions matching TRBD2. Per germline, CDR1 SEHNR and CDR2 FQNEAQ (reference sequence). The CDR3 runs to 16 residues. The CDR3 DNA reads TGCGCCAGCAGCTCCCCACGTAGCGGGGGGACAGATACGCAGTATTTT. Its protein is CASSSPRSGGTDTQYF.

The V and J genes are TRBV7-9 and TRBJ2-1; 9 bases agree with TRBD2. Germline assignment: CDR1 SEHNR and CDR2 FQNEAQ (reference sequence). J was trimmed by 2 bases and V by 4 bases; bases with no gene match: 6. The CDR3 runs 16 residues. The CDR3 reads CASSSGLAMTYNEQFF. DNA of the CDR3: TGTGCCAGCAGCTCCGGACTAGCGATGACCTACAATGAGCAGTTCTTC.

For this clonotype: The junction departs from germline at one end; a sequencing error may be responsible. The V and J genes are TRBV7-7 and TRBJ2-7; D is ambiguous. Matching the DNA end better, TRBJ2-5 makes the J call doubtful. CDR1 SSHAT and CDR2 FNYEAQ come from the germline V gene (reference sequence). CDR3 size: 14 residues. CDR3 bases: TGTGCTAGCAGCTTAGGAACTGATACAAAGACCCAGTACTTC. It specifies CASSLGTDTKTQYF.

This clonotype was recorded many times. V is TRBV3-1 and J is TRBJ1-6, with a tentative D call TRBD1 (5 bases). Germline loops: CDR1 LGHDT, CDR2 YNNKEL (reference sequence). The ends were cut back, 3 bases at V and 7 bases at J, with 10 bases in the middle. CDR3 size: 14 residues. CDR3 in amino acids: CASSQGRGNSPLHF. The CDR3 DNA sequence: TGTGCCAGCAGCCAGGGACGGGGGAATTCACCCCTCCACTTT.

This clonotype was detected a few times. The chain uses TRBV5-1 and TRBJ1-2, with 7 bases aligning to TRBD1. CDR3 length equals 16 residues. The germline V gene encodes CDR1 SGHRS and CDR2 YFSETQ. V shed 4 bases and J 7 bases; nucleotides not matched to a gene: 16. The CDR3 DNA reads TGCGCCAGCAGCACTGGAGTGTTCGACAGGGCAGGTGGCTACACCTTC. This gives the protein CASSTGVFDRAGGYTF.

This chain uses TRBV9 with TRBJ2-3; 9 positions agree with TRBD1. The CDR3 contains 16 residues. J lost 2 bases, V lost 4 bases, and 8 bases had no gene match. The V gene's germline CDR1 is SGDLS and CDR2 YYNGEE. This chain's CDR3 is CASSRTGAVSTDTQYF. CDR3 in DNA: TGTGCCAGCAGCCGGACAGGGGCCGTCTCCACAGATACGCAGTATTTT.

This clonotype was seen a handful of times. V and J are TRBV28 and TRBJ2-7; unclear D gene. The germline CDR1 and CDR2 sequences are MDHEN and SYDVKM. The germline V and J ends were trimmed by 4 bases and 0 bases, with 7 bases remaining between them. The CDR3 length is 13 residues. Here the CDR3 DNA reads TGTGCCAGCAGTTCTTTGCGCTCCTACGAGCAGTACTTC. This sequence encodes CASSSLRSYEQYF.

The chain joins TRBV7-2 to TRBJ2-1, with D possibly being TRBD1 or TRBD2 (5 bases each). The end of the DNA is better explained by TRBJ2-7, so the J call may be wrong. Germline V gene sequence: CDR1 SGHTA, CDR2 FQGNSA. CDR3 length: 13 amino acids. The CDR3 DNA sequence: TGTGCCAGCAGCTGGGGGATCTACAATGAGCAGTACTTC. This translates into CASSWGIYNEQYF.

The chain employs TRBV10-2 and TRBJ2-7; perhaps TRBD2 as D (5 bases). From germline, CDR1 is WSHSY and CDR2 SAAADI. This CDR3 contains 18 residues. The V end was cut by 0 bases, the J end by 0 bases, with 18 bases between. DNA for the CDR3: TGCGCCAGCAGTGAGTCGAGAATTGGACGGACTGTCTCCTACGAGCAGTACTTC. Protein: CASSESRIGRTVSYEQYF.

This clonotype turned up a few times. The rearrangement joins TRBV6-5 to TRBJ2-1, with D possibly TRBD2 on 5 matching bases. The CDR3 covers 11 residues. With 7 bases removed from V and 5 bases from J, the gap between germline ends came to 6 bases. Looked up from germline, CDR1 is MNHEY and CDR2 is SVGAGI. CDR3 bases: TGTGCCAGCAACGGGGACAATGAGCAGTTCTTC. This sequence encodes CASNGDNEQFF.

Comments on this clonotype: A read error may produce the germline difference seen at one junction end. V gene TRBV6-5 combines with J gene TRBJ1-1; the D is unclear. CDR1 and CDR2 (germline): MNHEY, SVGAGI. The CDR3 consists of 13 residues. CDR3 amino acids: CASNTGPNTEAFF. As DNA, the CDR3 is TGCGCCAGCAACACCGGGCCGAACACTGAAGCTTTCTTT.

This rearrangement joins TRBV7-2 to TRBJ2-5; 13 bases agree with TRBD2. The germline V gene has CDR1 SGHTA and CDR2 FQGNSA. CDR3 length: 17 amino acids. The ends lost 2 bases at V and 0 bases at J; junction bases unmatched: 3. This chain's CDR3 is CASSLMGTSGNQETQYF. DNA for the CDR3: TGTGCCAGCAGCTTAATGGGGACTAGCGGGAACCAAGAGACCCAGTACTTC.

The gene calls are TRBV28 and TRBJ2-7, with a possible D match to TRBD2 (6 bases). Trimming pared 6 bases from V and 6 bases from J, leaving 12 bases between. The CDR3 totals 12 residues. CDR1 and CDR2 (germline): MDHEN, SYDVKM. CDR3 DNA sequence: TGTGCCAGCAGCCCGGCGGGGCCCGAGCAGTACTTC. Its translation: CASSPAGPEQYF.

The genes are TRBV29-1 and TRBJ2-1; either TRBD1 or TRBD2 may supply D (5 bases each). The CDR3 extends over 13 amino acids. Germline CDR1 SQVTM, CDR2 ANQGSEA. V gave up 3 bases and J gave up 9 bases, with 15 bases separating them. Written as DNA, the CDR3 is TGCAGCGTTGAGGGGCCTACTAGTTTTGAGCAGTTCTTC. Its translation is CSVEGPTSFEQFF.

The chain has TRBV20-1 and TRBJ2-7, with 9 bases matching TRBD2. Germline-derived CDR1 and CDR2 are DFQATT and SNEGSKA (reference sequence). The CDR3 consists of 14 residues. The trim removed 3 bases at V and 5 bases at J, leaving 8 bases unmatched. CDR3 nucleotide sequence: TGCAGTGCTAGCCCCGGGACTAGCATCGACGAGCAGTACTTC. It translates to CSASPGTSIDEQYF.